The present TCR beta chain was sequenced within a study of PD-L1 blockade in urothelial cancer. The wider study: About 90% of the roughly 30 patients comprised males who had bladder-origin urothelial cancer. Blood analysis occurred 3 weeks (second dose) and 6 weeks after treatment start.

The V gene's germline CDR1 is MNHEY and CDR2 SMNVEV (reference sequence). CDR3 length equals 20 residues. The V gene lost 3 bases and the J gene lost 1 base, with 24 bases spanning the gap. The method was immunoSEQ multiplex PCR; TCRdb's version includes in-frame clones alone and lacks a portion of them. The sample has roughly 52,000 clones; over 65% are singletons. Time point of the sample: pretreatment peripheral blood. Patients' cancers were locally advanced or metastatic urothelial carcinomas. The clonotype comes from a man in his fifties or sixties with urothelial cancer. Sequencing was performed on PBMCs, taken around atezolizumab (anti-PD-L1) treatment. The chain employs TRBV27 and TRBJ1-4; D may be TRBD1 (5 bases). The CDR3 sequence: CASSFLGSGVVGGTNEKLFF. The CDR3 nucleotides are TGTGCCAGCAGTTTCCTGGGTTCGGGTGTCGTGGGGGGAACTAATGAAAAACTGTTTTTT.